This T cell receptor beta chain is drawn from a study of PD-1 blockade in classical Hodgkin lymphoma. Points from the study as a whole: Relapsed/refractory patients reportedly had lower baseline diversity than newly diagnosed patients. Patients newly diagnosed and complete responders had comparable baseline diversity.

Sequenced by immunoSEQ multiplex PCR; TCRdb stores in-frame clones only, minus some. This sample has 40,000 or so clones; around 78% occur once, and the top ten carry 9.5% to 12%. In germline, CDR1 is SGHDT, CDR2 YYEEEE. The CDR3 is made up of 14 amino acids. Trimming removed 0 bases from V and 0 bases from J, with 7 bases in between. Autologous stem cell transplantation was followed by relapse in every patient, and brentuximab vedotin exposure varied. Best response was recorded as complete response, partial response or progressive disease. In the case of this clone: What it binds is unknown. Different DNA sequences within this sample yield the same CDR3.

The chain has TRBV5-6 and TRBJ2-7; possibly TRBD1 or TRBD2 for D (5 bases each). The source material was peripheral blood mononuclear cells (PBMCs), sampled at baseline. The clonotype was recovered from a human donor with classical Hodgkin lymphoma. The CDR3 loop is CASSLGGDSYEQYF. The CDR3 nucleotides read TGTGCCAGCAGCTTGGGAGGGGACTCCTACGAGCAGTACTTC.